This T cell receptor beta chain was observed in a study of regulatory T cells in long-lasting Graves disease. Investigators prepared the TCR beta libraries by applying iRepertoire HTBI primers and Arm-PCR of CDR3 regions. Per the original methods: The study identified 55 to 80 TRBV and around 15 TRBJ segments across samples. TCRdb processed the multiplex PCR reads anew with MiXCR; each CDR3 protein has one entry. V and J calls and clone size were set by TCRdb, not the authors. The sample lists some 370,000 distinct CDR3 sequences, about an eighth seen once, with 18% in the top ten. The time point here: newly diagnosed GD, antithyroid drugs for less than 3 months. After RNA was extracted from PBMCs, the TCR library was made from it. The peripheral blood volume drawn was about 10 milliliters, and it was collected into EDTA tubes. Another study also made use of these data, one on T cells in Graves' hyperthyroidism and ophthalmopathy. That investigation notes: The TCR CDR3 was amplified in a first-round RT-PCR using the HTBI primer set.

The clonotype originates from a woman aged 18-29 years with Graves disease. The material sequenced was peripheral blood mononuclear cells (PBMCs), taken at new diagnosis, from a patient treated with antithyroid drugs.

CDR3 loop: CASSYSGYSEKLFF. CDR3 coding DNA: TGTGCCAGCAGTTACTCGGGGTATAGTGAAAAACTGTTTTTT. The rearrangement links TRBV6-2 or TRBV6-3 to TRBJ1-4; D call uncertain. Germline CDR1 reads MNHEY; CDR2 reads SVGEGT. With 0 bases removed from V and 7 bases from J, the gap between germline ends came to 9 bases. CDR3 length: 14 amino acids.